This T cell receptor beta chain appears in the sequencing data of a study of T cells after yellow fever vaccination. Synthesis of TCR cDNA relied on 5'RACE template switching, which attached a universal primer site and UMIs. TCRdb re-derived calls from the 5' RACE reads in MiXCR, one entry per CDR3 protein. Counted here are around 25,000 distinct CDR3 sequences, around 4.3% occurring once; the ten biggest clones make up 35% to 40%. General observations from the study: Almost every vaccine-responding clonotype was undetectable in sorted memory subsets on day 0. Bulk-population clonotypes that are abundant could appear as contaminants in FACS-sorted repertoires.

V shed 5 bases and J 15 bases; nucleotides not matched to a gene: 11. There are 13 residues in the CDR3. Per germline, CDR1 SGHRS and CDR2 YFSETQ. The sequence was obtained from a man aged 18-30 years who received the YFV17D yellow fever vaccine. The source material was PBMCs, either bulk or a sorted T-cell subset (CD4+, CD8+, memory, or dextramer-sorted; not recorded which), sampled on the day of the yellow fever booster vaccination. This chain connects TRBV5-1 to TRBJ2-1; 10 bases line up with TRBD2. Written as DNA, the CDR3 is TGCGCCAGCAGGGGAGCTAGCGGGAGAGATCTGTTCTTC. It is translated as CASRGASGRDLFF.